This entry is about one TCR beta chain. The sample originates from a study of shared clonotypes between healthy human individuals. Clones were read by immunoSEQ multiplex PCR, and TCRdb kept only the in-frame ones, dropping some. The sample lists roughly 2.2 million clones; 85% to 95% were seen once. Germline trimming cut 5 bases from V and 4 bases from J; bases unmatched to any gene: 8. Germline V CDR1 and CDR2: SGHRS, YFSETQ. This CDR3 is 14 amino acids long. This receptor was identified in a man younger than 35 in good health. Some clones in this sample may be carry-over from other donors' samples. Sequenced input: naive CD4+ T cells from PBMCs. The subset denotes: CD45RA+ positively selected. The chain is built from TRBV5-1 and TRBJ2-5, with 7 bases identical to TRBD2. The chain's CDR3 is CASRAREWAETQYF. Here the CDR3 DNA reads TGCGCCAGCAGGGCGCGGGAGTGGGCAGAGACCCAGTACTTC.